The rows below give T cell receptor beta chains drawn from one sample of a study of molecular identifiers for immune sequencing clone quantification. TCRdb re-derived calls from the PCR reads in MiXCR, one entry per CDR3 protein. The profile shows under 600,000 distinct CDR3 sequences, roughly 26% of them singletons. Sequenced material: naive CD8+ T cells from blood, with Jurkat cell RNA spiked in. Receptor source: a human donor in good health. Some libraries in this study had Jurkat cell RNA spiked in. Each CDR3 is given with its conserved first and last residue. A D gene is named only where the DNA matches it firmly. For some rows the clone size is stated as once, few or many, or as a class when expanded; others skip it.

V gene,D gene,clone size,J gene,CDR3 DNA,CDR3 protein
TRBV7-6,.,.,TRBJ2-3,TGTGCCAGCAGCCCCCTGTCCATAGGTACAGATACGCAGTATTTT,CASSPLSIGTDTQYF
TRBV19,TRBD1,.,TRBJ1-1,TGTGCCAGTAACCCAGGGACAGTCTACACTGAAGCTTTCTTT,CASNPGTVYTEAFF
TRBV6-2/TRBV6-3,.,few,TRBJ2-7,TGTGCCAGCAGTTACTACCCACGGGCCGCACTTAATCCCTACGAGCAGTACTTC,CASSYYPRAALNPYEQYF
TRBV4-2,.,few,TRBJ2-3,TGTGCCAGCAGCCAATCCCCTCTTAGCACAGATACGCAGTATTTT,CASSQSPLSTDTQYF
TRBV30,.,.,TRBJ2-7,TGTGCCTGGAACCCGATAGGGTACGAGCAGTACTTC,CAWNPIGYEQYF
TRBV28,.,many,TRBJ2-6,TGTGCCAGCAGATATACAGGGTCCTCTGGGGCCAACGTCCTGACTTTC,CASRYTGSSGANVLTF
TRBV13,TRBD1,many,TRBJ2-7,TGTGCCAGCAGCGAAATACAGGGGTACGAGCAGTACTTC,CASSEIQGYEQYF
TRBV12-3/TRBV12-4,.,.,TRBJ2-1,TGTGCCAGCATCTGGAGCCAGTCCTACAATGAGCAGCTCTTC,CASIWSQSYNEQLF
TRBV7-9,TRBD1,many,TRBJ2-5,TGTGCCAGCAGCTTGGCGCCGGGACAGGGGTTTGAAGAGACCCAGTACTTC,CASSLAPGQGFEETQYF
TRBV13,.,.,TRBJ2-1,TGTGCCAGCAGCGCCCCGGGGGCCTACGGGTTGGAGCAGTTCTTC,CASSAPGAYGLEQFF
TRBV6-1,.,many,TRBJ1-1,TGTGCCAGCAGTAACAGCCTGAGCCCTGAAGCTTTCTTT,CASSNSLSPEAFF
TRBV20-1,.,.,TRBJ2-5,TGCAGTGCTAGGGGTCACGGGGGTGGGCCAGAGACCCAGTACTTC,CSARGHGGGPETQYF
TRBV4-2,TRBD2,.,TRBJ2-7,TGTGCCAGCAGCCAGGATCTAGCGGAGACCTCCTACGAGCAGTACTTC,CASSQDLAETSYEQYF
TRBV6-5,TRBD1,.,TRBJ2-6,TGTGCCAGCAGTATGCCTGGGACAGACTCTGGGGCCAACGTCCTGACTTTC,CASSMPGTDSGANVLTF
TRBV4-3,.,many,TRBJ2-7,TGCGCCAGCAGCCAAGGCTGGGGGAGAGCCTACGAGCAGTACTTC,CASSQGWGRAYEQYF
TRBV5-3,.,.,TRBJ2-1,TGTGCCAGCAGCTTGGCCGACGGCCGAAGAAGCTCCTACAATGAGCAGTTCTTC,CASSLADGRRSSYNEQFF
TRBV20-1,.,.,TRBJ2-2,TGCAGTGCTAGAGATGGAGCGAGGGGTTCGGTCACCGGGGAGCTGATTTTT,CSARDGARGSVTGELIF
TRBV11-1,TRBD1,.,TRBJ2-1,TGTGCCAGCAGCCTGACAGGGGGCGATGAGCAGTTCTTC,CASSLTGGDEQFF
TRBV4-3,.,many,TRBJ1-4,TGCGCCAGCAGCCAAGATAGAAGGGGGATGGCGAGTTTT,CASSQDRRGMASF
TRBV11-2,.,.,TRBJ1-2,TGTGCCAGCAGCTTAGCGGGGGCCGGAAACTATGGCTACACCTTC,CASSLAGAGNYGYTF
TRBV7-8,.,few,TRBJ1-6,TGTGCCAGCAGCCCTCGGACAGTCTCCTATAATTCACCCCTCCACTTT,CASSPRTVSYNSPLHF
TRBV6-5,.,.,TRBJ2-7,TGTGCCAGCAGTTACTCGATCGCGGGCGCGTACGAGCAGTACTTC,CASSYSIAGAYEQYF
TRBV6-5,.,few,TRBJ2-7,TGTGCCAGCAGTTACTCGAACAGGGCGTACGAGCAGTACTTC,CASSYSNRAYEQYF
TRBV3-1,TRBD2,.,TRBJ2-7,TGTGCCAGCAGCCAGTCTCCGGGACTAGCCCTCTACGAGCAGTACTTC,CASSQSPGLALYEQYF
TRBV6-2/TRBV6-3,.,few,TRBJ2-7,TGTGCCAGCAGGAACCGGGACAACTCCTACGAGCAGTACTTC,CASRNRDNSYEQYF
TRBV29-1,.,few,TRBJ1-2,TGCAGCGTTGGGGCCAGCAACTATGGCTACACCTTC,CSVGASNYGYTF
TRBV7-2,TRBD2,many,TRBJ2-3,TGTGCCAGCAGCTGGACTAGCGGGAGTTCGACAGATACGCAGTATTTT,CASSWTSGSSTDTQYF
TRBV7-8,.,many,TRBJ2-7,TGTGCCAGCAGCCCGATGGCTGGGAGCTCCTACGAGCAGTACTTC,CASSPMAGSSYEQYF
TRBV7-9,TRBD1,few,TRBJ2-1,TGTGCCAGCAGCTCCGGGACAGGGGTATCTTGGCAGTTCTTC,CASSSGTGVSWQFF
TRBV6-5,TRBD2,many,TRBJ2-2,TGTGCCAGCAGTCTCCCGCTAGCGGGAGTTAAAACCGGGGAGCTGTTTTTT,CASSLPLAGVKTGELFF
TRBV5-1,.,.,TRBJ1-4,TGCGCCAGCAGCTTGAGGGGACCTATTAATGAAAAACTGTTTTTT,CASSLRGPINEKLFF
TRBV11-3,TRBD1,.,TRBJ2-1,TGTGCCAGCAGCACCCGACAGGGACCCTACAATGAGCAGTTCTTC,CASSTRQGPYNEQFF
TRBV7-9,TRBD1,.,TRBJ1-1,TGTGCCAGCAGCTTAGGGGGGACAGGGGAGAACACTGAAGCTTTCTTT,CASSLGGTGENTEAFF
TRBV27,TRBD1,.,TRBJ2-7,TGTGCCAGCAGCGCACTACAGGGGGCCTTCTACGAGCAGTACTTC,CASSALQGAFYEQYF
TRBV3-1,.,.,TRBJ1-2,TGTGCCAGCAGCCAAGATCCACAGTCGAGGGCCGCTAACTATGGCTACACCTTC,CASSQDPQSRAANYGYTF
TRBV20-1,TRBD2,.,TRBJ2-7,TGCAGTGCTAGAAGCGGGAGTAGGTACGAGCAGTACTTC,CSARSGSRYEQYF
TRBV18,TRBD2,few,TRBJ2-5,TGTGCCAGCTCACCCAACCGACTAGCGGGGCAAGAGACCCAGTACTTC,CASSPNRLAGQETQYF
TRBV7-2,.,many,TRBJ2-3,TGTGCCAGCGTGTTCCTCCGGGGTAGCACAGATACGCAGTATTTT,CASVFLRGSTDTQYF
TRBV4-1,.,few,TRBJ1-1,TGCGCCAGCAGCTCGCGGGAGGGTGGCCGAACTGAAGCTTTCTTT,CASSSREGGRTEAFF
TRBV7-6,.,.,TRBJ2-2,TGTGCCAGCAGCTCGGGCGTGGAGCTGTTATTT,CASSSGVELLF
TRBV6-1,.,.,TRBJ2-3,TGTGCCAGCAAACTTACTACGGATACGCAGTATTTT,CASKLTTDTQYF
TRBV11-2,.,many,TRBJ1-1,TGTGCCAGCAGCTTATACAGTAACACTGAAGCTTTCTTT,CASSLYSNTEAFF
TRBV19,TRBD2,few,TRBJ2-7,TGTGCCAGTAGTTCAACTAGCGGGGCCTACGAGCAGTACTTC,CASSSTSGAYEQYF
TRBV3-1,TRBD2,.,TRBJ2-1,TGTGCCAGCAGCCAAGGCCGACTAGCGGGGGACAATGAGCAGTTCTTC,CASSQGRLAGDNEQFF
TRBV6-5,TRBD2,many,TRBJ2-5,TGTGCCAGCAGTTACTCATGGGGACTAGCGGGAGGGGGTCGAGCGGACCAGTACTTC,CASSYSWGLAGGGRADQYF
TRBV29-1,.,many,TRBJ2-7,TGCAGCGTCGCGGGGGCCCACGAGCAGTACTTC,CSVAGAHEQYF
TRBV4-2,.,many,TRBJ2-7,TGTGCCAGCAGCCAAGATCTTCCGGGCCTCTTATTCTACGAGCAGTACTTC,CASSQDLPGLLFYEQYF
TRBV5-6,.,few,TRBJ2-3,TGTGCCAGCAGCTTTTGGACTATCGCCCCGGGTGGAGGCACAGATACGCAGTATTTT,CASSFWTIAPGGGTDTQYF
TRBV7-2,.,many,TRBJ1-4,TGTGCCAGCAGCTTAGTGACACAGGGCGTAAAACTGTTTTTT,CASSLVTQGVKLFF
TRBV27,TRBD2,.,TRBJ2-3,TGTGCCAGCAGGCTCCTAGCGGGAAGCACAGATACGCAGTATTTT,CASRLLAGSTDTQYF
TRBV7-3,.,.,TRBJ2-7,TGTGCCAGCAGCCCCGGCGGGGATTACTCCTTTTCCTACGAGCAGTACTTC,CASSPGGDYSFSYEQYF
TRBV20-1,TRBD2,many,TRBJ2-2,TGCAGTGCTAGAGATTGGTCTAGCGGGAGGGTAACCGGGGAGCTGTTTTTT,CSARDWSSGRVTGELFF
TRBV6-5,TRBD2,few,TRBJ2-7,TGTGCCAGCAGTTACGGTAGCGGGACCTCCTACGAGCAGTACTTC,CASSYGSGTSYEQYF
TRBV7-9,TRBD1,.,TRBJ1-2,TGTGCCAGCAGCTTAGGCCCAGGGGGCAACTATGGCTACACCTTC,CASSLGPGGNYGYTF
TRBV29-1,TRBD1,few,TRBJ1-2,TGCAGCGTTGTGGGACAGGGGGTCTCCCCCGAGGGCTATGGCTACACCTTC,CSVVGQGVSPEGYGYTF